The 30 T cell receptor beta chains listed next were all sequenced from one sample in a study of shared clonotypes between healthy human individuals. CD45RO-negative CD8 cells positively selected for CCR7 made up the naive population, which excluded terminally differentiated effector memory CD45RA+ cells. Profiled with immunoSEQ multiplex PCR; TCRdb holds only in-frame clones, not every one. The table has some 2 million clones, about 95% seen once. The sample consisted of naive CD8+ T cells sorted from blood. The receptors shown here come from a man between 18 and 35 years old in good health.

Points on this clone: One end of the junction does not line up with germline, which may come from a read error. The CDR3 here is CASSLGGINSEAFF. In DNA form, the CDR3 reads TGTGCCAGCAGCTTGGGGGGAATTAACAGTGAAGCTTTCTTT. This chain joins TRBV5-6 and TRBJ1-1, with unresolved D. The CDR3 loop spans 14 amino acids. The germline CDR1 and CDR2 sequences are SGHDT and YYEEEE.

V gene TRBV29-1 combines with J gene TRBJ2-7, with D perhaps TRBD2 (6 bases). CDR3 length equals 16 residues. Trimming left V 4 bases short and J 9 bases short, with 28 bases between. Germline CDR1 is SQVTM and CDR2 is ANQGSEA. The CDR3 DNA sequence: TGCAGCGTTGGAGACCCCGGGACGGACTACCCTGGGGGGCAGTACTTC. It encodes CSVGDPGTDYPGGQYF.

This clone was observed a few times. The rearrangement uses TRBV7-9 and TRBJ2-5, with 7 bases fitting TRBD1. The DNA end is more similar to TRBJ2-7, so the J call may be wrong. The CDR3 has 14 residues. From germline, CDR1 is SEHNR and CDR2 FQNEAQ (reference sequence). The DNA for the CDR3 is TGTGCCAGCAGCCGGGACAGCCAATCCTACGAGCAGTACTTC. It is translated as CASSRDSQSYEQYF.

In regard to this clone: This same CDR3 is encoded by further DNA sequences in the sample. As DNA, the CDR3 is TGTGCCAGCAGCTTGGGATACTCCTACGAGCAGTACTTC. This sequence encodes CASSLGYSYEQYF. The rearrangement links TRBV5-4 to TRBJ2-7, with D unclear. The V end was cut by 0 bases, the J end by 0 bases, with 4 bases between. CDR3 length: 13 residues. Germline V CDR1 and CDR2: SGHNT, YYREEE (reference sequence).

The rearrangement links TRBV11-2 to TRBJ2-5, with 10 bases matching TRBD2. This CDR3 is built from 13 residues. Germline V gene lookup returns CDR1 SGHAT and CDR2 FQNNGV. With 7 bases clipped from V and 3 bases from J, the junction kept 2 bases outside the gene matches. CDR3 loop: CASNLAGEETQYF. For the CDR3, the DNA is TGTGCCAGCAACCTAGCGGGAGAAGAGACCCAGTACTTC. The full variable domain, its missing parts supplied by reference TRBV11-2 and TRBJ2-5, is EAGVAQSPRYKIIEKRQSVAFWCNPISGHATLYWYQQILGQGPKLLIQFQNNGVVDDSQLPKDRFSAERLKGVDSTLKIQPAKLEDSAVYLCASNLAGEETQYFGPGTRLLVL.

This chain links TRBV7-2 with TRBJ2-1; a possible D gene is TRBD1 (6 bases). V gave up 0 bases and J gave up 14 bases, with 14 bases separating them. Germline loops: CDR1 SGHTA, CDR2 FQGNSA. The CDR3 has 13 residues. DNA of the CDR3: TGTGCCAGCAGCTTAGCCCCCCGGACAGATAAGTTCTTC. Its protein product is CASSLAPRTDKFF.

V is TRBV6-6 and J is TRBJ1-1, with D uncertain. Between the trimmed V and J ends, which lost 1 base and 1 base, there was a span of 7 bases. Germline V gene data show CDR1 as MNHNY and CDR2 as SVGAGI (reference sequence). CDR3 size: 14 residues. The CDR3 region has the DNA TGTGCCAGCAGTTACTTGCGGGGGAACACTGAAGCTTTCTTT. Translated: CASSYLRGNTEAFF.

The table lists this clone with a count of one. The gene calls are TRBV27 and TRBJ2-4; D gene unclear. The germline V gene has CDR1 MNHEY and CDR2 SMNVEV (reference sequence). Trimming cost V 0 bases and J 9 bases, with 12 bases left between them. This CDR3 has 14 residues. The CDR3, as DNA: TGTGCCAGCAGTTTATCATCCGGAGTAAGCATTCAGTACTTC. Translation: CASSLSSGVSIQYF.

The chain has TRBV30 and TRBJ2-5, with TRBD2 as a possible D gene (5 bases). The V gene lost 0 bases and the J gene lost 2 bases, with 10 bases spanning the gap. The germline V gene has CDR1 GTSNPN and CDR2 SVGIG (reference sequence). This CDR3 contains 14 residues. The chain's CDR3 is CAWSVLEGQETQYF. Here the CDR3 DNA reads TGTGCCTGGAGTGTACTTGAGGGACAAGAGACCCAGTACTTC.

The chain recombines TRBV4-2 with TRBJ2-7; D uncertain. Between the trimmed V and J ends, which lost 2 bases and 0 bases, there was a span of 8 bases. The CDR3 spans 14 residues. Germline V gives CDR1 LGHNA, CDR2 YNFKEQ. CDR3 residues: CASSQRGSSYEQYF. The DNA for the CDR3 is TGTGCCAGCAGCCAACGAGGAAGCTCCTACGAGCAGTACTTC.

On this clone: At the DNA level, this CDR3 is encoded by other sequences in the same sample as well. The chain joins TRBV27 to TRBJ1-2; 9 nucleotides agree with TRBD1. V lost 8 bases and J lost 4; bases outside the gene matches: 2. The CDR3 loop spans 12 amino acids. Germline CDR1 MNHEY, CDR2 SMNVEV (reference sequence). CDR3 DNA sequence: TGTGCCAGCTCGACAGGGGGCTATGGCTACACCTTC. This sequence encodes CASSTGGYGYTF.

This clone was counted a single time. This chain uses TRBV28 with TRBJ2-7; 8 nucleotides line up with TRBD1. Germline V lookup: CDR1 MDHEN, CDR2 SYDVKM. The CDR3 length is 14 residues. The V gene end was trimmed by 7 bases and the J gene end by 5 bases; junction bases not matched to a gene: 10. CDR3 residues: CASTLSGGADEQYF. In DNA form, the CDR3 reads TGTGCCAGCACCCTATCAGGGGGCGCGGACGAGCAGTACTTC.

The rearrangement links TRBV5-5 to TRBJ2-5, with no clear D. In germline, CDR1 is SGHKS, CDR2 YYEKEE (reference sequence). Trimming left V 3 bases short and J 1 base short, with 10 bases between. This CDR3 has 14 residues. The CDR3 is CASSSPTAQETQYF. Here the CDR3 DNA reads TGTGCCAGCAGCTCACCTACGGCCCAAGAGACCCAGTACTTC.

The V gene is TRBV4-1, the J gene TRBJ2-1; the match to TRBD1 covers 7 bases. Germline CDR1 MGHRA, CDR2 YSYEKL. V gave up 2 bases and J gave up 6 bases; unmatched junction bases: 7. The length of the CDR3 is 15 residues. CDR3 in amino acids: CASSQTGQAVNEQFF. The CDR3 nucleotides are TGCGCCAGCAGCCAAACCGGACAGGCCGTCAATGAGCAGTTCTTC.

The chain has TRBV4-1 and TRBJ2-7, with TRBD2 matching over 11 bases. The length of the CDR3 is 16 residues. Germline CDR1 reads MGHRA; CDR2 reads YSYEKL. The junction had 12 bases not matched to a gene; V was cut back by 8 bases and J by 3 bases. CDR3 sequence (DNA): TGCGCCAGCTCGGGAGGGGCAGGACTAGCGGGCTACGAGCAGTACTTC. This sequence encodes CASSGGAGLAGYEQYF.

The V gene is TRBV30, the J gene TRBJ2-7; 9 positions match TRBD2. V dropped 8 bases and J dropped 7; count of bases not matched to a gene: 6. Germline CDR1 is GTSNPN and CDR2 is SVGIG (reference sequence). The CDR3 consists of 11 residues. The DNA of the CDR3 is TGTGCCCGGGGACTAGCTGAGGAGCAGTACTTC. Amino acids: CARGLAEEQYF.

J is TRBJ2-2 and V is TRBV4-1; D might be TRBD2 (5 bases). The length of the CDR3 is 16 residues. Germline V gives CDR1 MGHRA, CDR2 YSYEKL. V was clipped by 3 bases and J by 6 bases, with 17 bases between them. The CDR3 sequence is CASSHPSPGNSGELFF. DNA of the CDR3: TGCGCCAGCAGCCACCCCTCTCCGGGAAACTCCGGGGAGCTGTTTTTT.

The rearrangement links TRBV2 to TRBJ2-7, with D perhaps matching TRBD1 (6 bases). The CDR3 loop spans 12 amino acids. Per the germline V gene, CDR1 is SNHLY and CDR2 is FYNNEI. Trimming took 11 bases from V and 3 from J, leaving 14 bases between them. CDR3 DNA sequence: TGTGCCGTGACAGGCCGAGGCTACGAGCAGTACTTC. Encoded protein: CAVTGRGYEQYF.

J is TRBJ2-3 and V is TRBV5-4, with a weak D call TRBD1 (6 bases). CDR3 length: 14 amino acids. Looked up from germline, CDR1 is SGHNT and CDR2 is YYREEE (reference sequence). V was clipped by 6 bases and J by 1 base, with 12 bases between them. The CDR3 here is CASIGDKGTDTQYF. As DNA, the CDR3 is TGTGCCAGCATCGGGGACAAGGGCACAGATACGCAGTATTTT.

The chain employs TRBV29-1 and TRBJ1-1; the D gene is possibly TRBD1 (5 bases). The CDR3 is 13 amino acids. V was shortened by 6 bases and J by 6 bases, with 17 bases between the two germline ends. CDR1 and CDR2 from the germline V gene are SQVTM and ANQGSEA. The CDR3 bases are TGCAGCGTCCCACACGGCGGAGGGGCTGAAGCTTTCTTT. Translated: CSVPHGGGAEAFF.

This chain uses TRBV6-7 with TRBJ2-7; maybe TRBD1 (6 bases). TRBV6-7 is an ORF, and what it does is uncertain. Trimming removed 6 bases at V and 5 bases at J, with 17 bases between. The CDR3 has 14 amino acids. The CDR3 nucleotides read TGTGCCAGCAGGGGACAATCCGAGGGGGACGAGCAGTACTTC. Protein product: CASRGQSEGDEQYF.

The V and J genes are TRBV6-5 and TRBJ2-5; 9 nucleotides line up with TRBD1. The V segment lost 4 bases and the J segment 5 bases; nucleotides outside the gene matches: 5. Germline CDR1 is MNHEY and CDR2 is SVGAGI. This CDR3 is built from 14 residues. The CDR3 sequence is CASSSGTGYETQYF. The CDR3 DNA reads TGTGCCAGCAGTTCTGGGACAGGGTATGAGACCCAGTACTTC.

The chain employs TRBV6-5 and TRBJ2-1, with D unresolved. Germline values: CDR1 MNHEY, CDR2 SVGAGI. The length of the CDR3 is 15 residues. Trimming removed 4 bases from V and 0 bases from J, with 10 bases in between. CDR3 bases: TGTGCCAGCAGTTCTGGGCTTCCCTCCTACAATGAGCAGTTCTTC. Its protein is CASSSGLPSYNEQFF.

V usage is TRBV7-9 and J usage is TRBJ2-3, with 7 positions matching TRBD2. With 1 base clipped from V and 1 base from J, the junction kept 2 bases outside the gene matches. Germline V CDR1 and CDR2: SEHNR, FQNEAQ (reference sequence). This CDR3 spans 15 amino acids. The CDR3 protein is CASSLDSGRTDTQYF. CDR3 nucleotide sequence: TGTGCCAGCAGCTTAGATAGCGGGCGCACAGATACGCAGTATTTT.

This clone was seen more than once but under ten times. The CDR3 DNA reads as TGCAGCGTTGGAGGGACAGTTTACGAGCAGTACTTC. Encoded protein: CSVGGTVYEQYF. The V and J genes are TRBV29-1 and TRBJ2-7; 7 bases align to TRBD1. This CDR3 is built from 12 residues. J gave up 4 bases and V 4 bases, and 4 bases lay outside the gene matches. The germline V gene has CDR1 SQVTM and CDR2 ANQGSEA.

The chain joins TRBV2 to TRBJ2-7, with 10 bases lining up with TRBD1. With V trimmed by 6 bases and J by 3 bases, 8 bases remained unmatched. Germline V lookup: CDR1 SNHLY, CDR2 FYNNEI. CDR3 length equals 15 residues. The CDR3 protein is CASSPGTGVFYEQYF. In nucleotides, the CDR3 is TGTGCCAGCAGCCCCGGGACAGGGGTTTTCTACGAGCAGTACTTC.

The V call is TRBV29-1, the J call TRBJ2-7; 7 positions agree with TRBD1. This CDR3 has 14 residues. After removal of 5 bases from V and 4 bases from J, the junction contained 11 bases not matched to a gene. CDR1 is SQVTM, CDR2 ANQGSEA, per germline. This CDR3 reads CSVPSATGSYEQYF. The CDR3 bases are TGCAGCGTTCCCTCCGCGACAGGGTCATACGAGCAGTACTTC.

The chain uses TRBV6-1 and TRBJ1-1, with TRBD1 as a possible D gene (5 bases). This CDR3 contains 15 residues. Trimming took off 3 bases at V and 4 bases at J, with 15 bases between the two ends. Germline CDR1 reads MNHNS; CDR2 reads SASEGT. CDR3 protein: CASSDPDGGGTEAFF. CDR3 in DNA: TGTGCCAGCAGTGACCCCGACGGGGGAGGCACTGAAGCTTTCTTT.

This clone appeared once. The CDR3 protein is CASSWGTADEQYF. CDR3 DNA: TGTGCCAGCAGCTGGGGCACGGCAGACGAGCAGTACTTC. The V and J genes are TRBV13 and TRBJ2-7; TRBD1 is a possible D gene (5 bases). This CDR3 region has 13 residues. The germline CDR1 and CDR2 sequences are PRHDT and FYEKMQ (reference sequence). Trimming stripped 4 bases from V and 5 bases from J, with 12 bases between. The entire variable domain, with the rest obtained from reference TRBV13 and TRBJ2-7, is as follows: AAGVIQSPRHLIKEKRETATLKCYPIPRHDTVYWYQQGPGQDPQFLISFYEKMQSDKGSIPDRFSAQQFSDYHSELNMSSLELGDSALYFCASSWGTADEQYFGPGTRLTVT.

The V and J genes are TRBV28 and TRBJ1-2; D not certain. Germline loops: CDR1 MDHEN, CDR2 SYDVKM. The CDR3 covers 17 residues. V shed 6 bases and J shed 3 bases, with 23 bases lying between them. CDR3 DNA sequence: TGTGCCAGCAGCACCGCCCGGGAGGGCCTAAAGGACTATGGCTACACCTTC. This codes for CASSTAREGLKDYGYTF.